This entry lists 26 T cell receptor beta chains sequenced from one sample in a study of cytomegalovirus exposure and HLA in healthy donors. Libraries were prepared by immunoSEQ multiplex PCR; TCRdb keeps only in-frame clonotypes and omits some of them. Among under 350,000 clones listed, 80% to 90% were seen once. The source material was PBMCs. The receptors derive from a woman younger than 35 in good health and CMV-seronegative.

This clone appeared a single time. The V call is TRBV12-5, the J call TRBJ2-2; TRBD1 aligns across 7 bases. The CDR3 runs to 14 residues. CDR1 and CDR2 from the germline V gene are LGHNT and FRNRAP. Trimming at V came to 7 bases and at J to 6 bases, leaving 8 bases not matched to a gene. The CDR3 nucleotides are TGTGCTAGTGCCCCACAGGGGAAGGCCGGGGAGCTGTTTTTT. Its protein product is CASAPQGKAGELFF.

The V gene is TRBV28, the J gene TRBJ1-1; D is possibly TRBD1 (5 bases). The V gene lost 5 bases and the J gene lost 1 base, with 11 bases spanning the gap. The germline CDR1 and CDR2 sequences are MDHEN and SYDVKM. The CDR3 spans 14 residues. CDR3 loop: CASSAGSRNTEAFF. CDR3 bases: TGTGCCAGCAGTGCAGGGTCCAGGAACACTGAAGCTTTCTTT.

The rearrangement uses TRBV7-9 and TRBJ1-4, with 10 positions matching TRBD1. In germline, CDR1 is SEHNR, CDR2 FQNEAQ (reference sequence). Trimming cost V 5 bases and J 4 bases; bases outside gene matches: 7. This CDR3 contains 16 residues. The CDR3 here is CASSDPGQGVNEKLFF. In nucleotides, the CDR3 is TGTGCCAGCAGCGACCCCGGACAGGGGGTTAATGAAAAACTGTTTTTT. Full variable domain (remainder filled in from reference TRBV7-9 and TRBJ1-4): DTGVSQNPRHKITKRGQNVTFRCDPISEHNRLYWYRQTLGQGPEFLTYFQNEAQLEKSRLLSDRFSAERPKGSFSTLEIQRTEQGDSAMYLCASSDPGQGVNEKLFFGSGTQLSVL.

The CDR3 DNA reads as TGTGCCAGCAGCTTAACACCGGGACTAGGTTTTTTTTACGAGCAGTACTTC. Translation: CASSLTPGLGFFYEQYF. The V gene is TRBV11-3, the J gene TRBJ2-7; 8 bases line up with TRBD2. The CDR3 extends over 17 amino acids. Germline V lookup: CDR1 SGHNT, CDR2 YENEEA. Trimming at V came to 2 bases and at J to 4 bases, leaving 13 bases not matched to a gene.

The V call is TRBV5-3, the J call TRBJ1-2; weak D call: TRBD1 (6 bases). TRBV5-3 is an open reading frame whose function is uncertain. The ends were cut back, 4 bases at V and 4 bases at J, with 17 bases in the middle. This CDR3 region has 15 residues. The CDR3 is CARSPGQFKSYGYTF. The DNA for the CDR3 is TGTGCCAGAAGCCCTGGACAGTTCAAGAGCTATGGCTACACCTTC.

This clone appeared a few times. The V gene is TRBV2, the J gene TRBJ1-2, with unresolved D. Germline CDR1 is SNHLY and CDR2 is FYNNEI. V dropped 7 bases and J dropped 4 bases, with 7 bases sitting between them. CDR3 length: 11 amino acids. CDR3 residues: CASTQSYGYTF. As DNA, the CDR3 is TGTGCCAGCACACAGAGCTATGGCTACACCTTC.

The chain uses TRBV30 and TRBJ2-7; TRBD1 agrees at 12 bases. Germline V CDR1 and CDR2: GTSNPN, SVGIG (reference sequence). V gave up 4 bases and J gave up 5 bases; unmatched junction bases: 6. This CDR3 has 14 residues. The CDR3 protein is CAWTRGTGGNEQYF. The CDR3, as DNA: TGTGCCTGGACTAGGGGGACAGGGGGCAACGAGCAGTACTTC.

This clone appeared a single time. This chain connects TRBV27 to TRBJ2-1; D might be TRBD2 (5 bases). Trimming pared 2 bases from V and 0 bases from J, leaving 8 bases between. The CDR3 is 15 amino acids. Germline CDR1 and CDR2: MNHEY and SMNVEV (reference sequence). The CDR3 DNA sequence: TGTGCCAGCAGTTTAGGTGGGAGCTCCTACAATGAGCAGTTCTTC. It is translated as CASSLGGSSYNEQFF.

V is TRBV5-6 and J is TRBJ1-1, with TRBD1 matching over 9 bases. The ends lost 4 bases at V and 6 bases at J; junction bases unmatched: 4. Germline CDR1 SGHDT, CDR2 YYEEEE. The CDR3 loop spans 13 amino acids. CDR3: CASSLDRGPEAFF. CDR3 bases: TGTGCCAGCAGCCTGGACAGGGGACCTGAAGCTTTCTTT.

J is TRBJ2-3 and V is TRBV7-9; TRBD1 is a possible D gene (6 bases). Trimming cost V 5 bases and J 2 bases, with 8 bases left between them. CDR1 and CDR2 (germline): SEHNR, FQNEAQ (reference sequence). The CDR3 is made up of 13 amino acids. This CDR3 reads CASSHRVTDTQYF. CDR3 in DNA: TGTGCCAGCAGCCACAGGGTCACAGATACGCAGTATTTT.

This sequence joins TRBV18 and TRBJ2-2, with TRBD1 matching over 7 bases. The germline V gene has CDR1 KGHSH and CDR2 LQKENI. This CDR3 region has 16 residues. Trimming took 3 bases from V and 2 from J; bases not matched to a gene: 6. In DNA, the CDR3 is TGTGCCAGCTCACCCTCCGGGACAGTCAACACCGGGGAGCTGTTTTTT. Residues: CASSPSGTVNTGELFF.

The CDR3 sequence is CASSRIIREVKLFF. In DNA form, the CDR3 reads TGTGCCAGCAGCCGGATCATCCGGGAGGTGAAACTGTTTTTT. This chain joins TRBV11-2 and TRBJ1-4; D is uncertain. The V end was cut by 5 bases, the J end by 11 bases, with 18 bases between. This CDR3 is built from 14 residues. Germline CDR1 and CDR2: SGHAT and FQNNGV.

The V call is TRBV2, the J call TRBJ1-2; 9 bases align to TRBD1. The ends lost 5 bases at V and 3 bases at J; junction bases unmatched: 7. This CDR3 is built from 15 residues. Germline CDR1 SNHLY, CDR2 FYNNEI. The CDR3 bases are TGTGCCAGCAGTTCGAACAGGGGGCGTGACTATGGCTACACCTTC. This translates into CASSSNRGRDYGYTF.

There are many counts of this clone. The rearrangement uses TRBV27 and TRBJ1-1, with D maybe TRBD1 (5 bases). Per germline, CDR1 MNHEY and CDR2 SMNVEV (reference sequence). Trimming took off 0 bases at V and 4 bases at J, with 12 bases between the two ends. This CDR3 spans 15 amino acids. In DNA form, the CDR3 reads TGTGCCAGCAGTTTATCGGCCGCGGGGGGCACTGAAGCTTTCTTT. Translating gives CASSLSAAGGTEAFF.

The rearrangement uses TRBV7-2 and TRBJ1-2, with 7 positions matching TRBD1. The ends lost 1 base at V and 3 bases at J; junction bases unmatched: 5. The germline CDR1 and CDR2 sequences are SGHTA and FQGNSA. This CDR3 has 15 amino acids. The DNA for the CDR3 is TGTGCCAGCAGCTTAGTACGTGGACAGGACTATGGCTACACCTTC. It is translated as CASSLVRGQDYGYTF.

This chain connects TRBV28 to TRBJ2-5; 9 bases match TRBD2. Per germline, CDR1 MDHEN and CDR2 SYDVKM. Germline trimming cut 6 bases from V and 2 bases from J; bases unmatched to any gene: 10. The CDR3 runs 16 residues. The CDR3 reads CASSTVVAGEQETQYF. The CDR3 DNA follows: TGTGCCAGCAGCACTGTGGTAGCGGGGGAACAAGAGACCCAGTACTTC.

The V and J genes are TRBV25-1 and TRBJ2-5, with TRBD1 as a possible D gene (5 bases). Trimming stripped 0 bases from V and 6 bases from J, with 11 bases between. The germline V gene has CDR1 MGHDK and CDR2 SYGVNS. The CDR3 covers 14 residues. The CDR3 region is CASSEYGAAQTQYF. The CDR3 DNA reads TGTGCCAGCAGTGAATATGGGGCTGCCCAGACCCAGTACTTC.

The chain combines TRBV13 with TRBJ1-2; possible D gene TRBD1, 5 bases. V lost 7 bases and J 7 bases, leaving 16 bases between the germline ends. In germline, CDR1 is PRHDT, CDR2 FYEKMQ (reference sequence). The CDR3 consists of 13 residues. The CDR3 protein is CASTGMRGGGYTF. CDR3 nucleotide sequence: TGTGCCAGCACCGGAATGAGGGGAGGTGGCTACACCTTC.

The chain carries TRBV14 and TRBJ2-7; D is undetermined. Deletions cut 1 base from V and 2 bases from J, with 9 bases between. Looked up from germline, CDR1 is SGHDN and CDR2 is FVKESK. The CDR3 is made up of 14 amino acids. DNA for the CDR3: TGTGCCAGCAGCCAAGGGGCAGGTACCTACGAGCAGTACTTC. This gives the protein CASSQGAGTYEQYF.

This sequence joins TRBV29-1 and TRBJ2-5, with 10 bases fitting TRBD2. From germline, CDR1 is SQVTM and CDR2 ANQGSEA. V trimming: 3 bases; J trimming: 5 bases; junction bases outside the gene matches: 6. The CDR3 consists of 14 residues. CDR3 DNA sequence: TGCAGCGTTGAGGAGCGGGGGGGCCCCGAGACCCAGTACTTC. Translating it yields CSVEERGGPETQYF.

The genes are TRBV18 and TRBJ2-1; 7 positions match TRBD1. CDR3 size: 15 residues. Germline V lookup: CDR1 KGHSH, CDR2 LQKENI. Trimming removed 3 bases from V and 3 bases from J; junction bases left unmatched: 5. The CDR3, as DNA: TGTGCCAGCTCACCTACAGGGGTCCTCTACAATGAGCAGTTCTTC. Encoded protein: CASSPTGVLYNEQFF.

This chain uses TRBV5-1 with TRBJ1-2; 8 bases are shared with TRBD1. Per germline, CDR1 SGHRS and CDR2 YFSETQ. The length of the CDR3 is 15 residues. With V trimmed by 2 bases and J by 6 bases, 9 bases remained unmatched. Here the CDR3 DNA reads TGCGCCAGCAGCTTACAAACAGGGGGGTTGAATGGCTACACCTTC. Translating it yields CASSLQTGGLNGYTF.

The rearrangement uses TRBV5-1 and TRBJ2-1; 16 bases align to TRBD2. CDR3 length equals 19 residues. Germline V gene lookup returns CDR1 SGHRS and CDR2 YFSETQ. Trimming took 6 bases from V and 5 from J; bases not matched to a gene: 14. The CDR3 loop is CASTTLPGLAGGPDNEQFF. CDR3 DNA: TGCGCCAGCACCACACTACCGGGACTAGCGGGAGGGCCCGACAATGAGCAGTTCTTC.

This clone was counted ten times or more. The CDR3, as DNA: TGTGCCGAGGACAGGGGCTATGGCTACACCTTC. Its protein product is CAEDRGYGYTF. The rearrangement links TRBV30 to TRBJ1-2, with 9 bases that match TRBD1. Germline V gene data show CDR1 as GTSNPN and CDR2 as SVGIG (reference sequence). The CDR3 spans 11 residues. V was clipped by 8 bases and J by 4 bases; unmatched bases: 2. Full variable domain (outside the CDR3, taken from reference TRBV30 and TRBJ1-2): SQTIHQWPATLVQPVGSPLSLECTVEGTSNPNLYWYRQAAGRGLQLLFYSVGIGQISSEVPQNLSASRPQDRQFILSSKKLLLSDSGFYLCAEDRGYGYTFGSGTRLTVV.

The J gene is TRBJ2-7, the V gene TRBV28, with a possible D match to TRBD1 (6 bases). Germline CDR1 and CDR2: MDHEN and SYDVKM. V was cut by 5 bases and J by 1 base, with 15 bases left in between. The CDR3 length is 15 residues. CDR3 in amino acids: CASSTPYRDSYEQYF. For the CDR3, the DNA is TGTGCCAGCAGTACCCCCTACAGGGATTCCTACGAGCAGTACTTC.

V usage is TRBV4-1 and J usage is TRBJ2-7; 8 positions match TRBD2. V shed 4 bases, J shed 2 bases, and the junction held 7 bases outside the gene matches. This CDR3 region has 15 residues. Germline V gene lookup returns CDR1 MGHRA and CDR2 YSYEKL. CDR3 amino acids: CASSLRLSGTYEQYF. The DNA of the CDR3 is TGCGCCAGCAGCCTTCGGCTTAGCGGGACCTACGAGCAGTACTTC.